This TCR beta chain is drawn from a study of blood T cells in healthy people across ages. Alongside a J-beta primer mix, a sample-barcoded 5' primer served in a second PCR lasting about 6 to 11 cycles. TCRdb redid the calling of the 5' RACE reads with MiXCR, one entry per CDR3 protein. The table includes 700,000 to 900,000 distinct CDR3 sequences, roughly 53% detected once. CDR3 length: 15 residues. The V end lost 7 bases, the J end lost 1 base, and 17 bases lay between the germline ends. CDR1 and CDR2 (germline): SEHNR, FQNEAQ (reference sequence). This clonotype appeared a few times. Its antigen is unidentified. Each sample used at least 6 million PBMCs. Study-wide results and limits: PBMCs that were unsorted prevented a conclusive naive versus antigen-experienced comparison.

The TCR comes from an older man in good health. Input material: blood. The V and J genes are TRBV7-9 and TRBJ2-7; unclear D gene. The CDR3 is CASTHGQTVSYEQYF. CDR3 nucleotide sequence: TGTGCCAGCACCCATGGCCAGACCGTGTCCTACGAGCAGTACTTC.